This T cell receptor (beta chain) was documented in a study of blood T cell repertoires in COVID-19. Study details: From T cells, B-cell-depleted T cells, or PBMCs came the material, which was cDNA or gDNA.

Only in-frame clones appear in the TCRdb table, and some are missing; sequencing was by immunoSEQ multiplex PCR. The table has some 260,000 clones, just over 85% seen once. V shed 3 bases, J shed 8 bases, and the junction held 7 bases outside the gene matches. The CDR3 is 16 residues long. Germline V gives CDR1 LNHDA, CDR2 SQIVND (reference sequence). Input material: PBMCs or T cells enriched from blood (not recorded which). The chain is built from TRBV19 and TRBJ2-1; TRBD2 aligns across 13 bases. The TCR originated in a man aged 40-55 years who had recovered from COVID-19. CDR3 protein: CASSIGTSGIGDEQFF. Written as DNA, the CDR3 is TGTGCCAGTAGTATTGGGACTAGCGGGATCGGGGATGAGCAGTTCTTC.